Described below is a single T cell receptor (beta chain) sequence and its context. Its antigen is unidentified. The sample belongs to a study of monozygotic twins with inflammatory bowel disease. Findings of the study overall: Healthy twins shared more clonotypes with others than IBD patients, most markedly active ones. Lower TCRbeta diversity (inverse Simpson) was seen in IBD patients than in healthy co-twins.

Template switching introduced UMIs that contain a 6-nucleotide sample barcode. TCRdb re-called the 5' RACE reads, yielding one record per CDR3 amino acid sequence without DNA. The data show 400,000 to 500,000 distinct CDR3 sequences, and the top ten clones hold 2% to 3%. The CDR3 is 12 amino acids. This receptor was taken from a human donor with ulcerative colitis or Crohn's disease, or a healthy co-twin of an affected twin (not recorded which). The sample comprised blood. The V and J genes are TRBV12-3 or TRBV12-4 and TRBJ1-1. CDR3 sequence reads: CASSPDTGGTFF.